Listed here are 7 T cell receptor beta chains from one sample, sequenced in a study of cytomegalovirus exposure and HLA in healthy donors. Profiled with immunoSEQ multiplex PCR; TCRdb holds only in-frame clones, not every one. In the table there are 180,000 or so clones, 87% of which are singletons. Sequenced sample: PBMCs. Receptor source: a woman in her twenties or thirties in good health and CMV-seronegative.

J is TRBJ2-7 and V is TRBV9; unclear D gene. Trimming pared 0 bases from V and 0 bases from J, leaving 10 bases between. The CDR3 sequence is 15 residues long. Germline loops: CDR1 SGDLS, CDR2 YYNGEE. This CDR3 reads CASSVDPGLSYEQYF. The CDR3 DNA reads as TGTGCCAGCAGCGTAGATCCAGGTCTCTCCTACGAGCAGTACTTC.

The gene calls are TRBV11-2 and TRBJ2-7, with a possible D match to TRBD1 (5 bases). This CDR3 has 14 residues. V was shortened by 3 bases and J by 4 bases, with 13 bases between the two germline ends. Germline CDR1 is SGHAT and CDR2 is FQNNGV. The CDR3 spells CASSFSGNVYEQYF. The DNA for the CDR3 is TGTGCCAGCAGCTTTTCAGGGAACGTATACGAGCAGTACTTC.

J is TRBJ2-2 and V is TRBV25-1; 7 bases line up with TRBD1. Germline lookup yields CDR1 MGHDK and CDR2 SYGVNS. V dropped 5 bases and J dropped 4; count of bases not matched to a gene: 7. The CDR3 runs 15 residues. CDR3 amino acids: CASSRRQGATGELFF. Written as DNA, the CDR3 is TGTGCCAGCAGTAGACGACAGGGAGCCACCGGGGAGCTGTTTTTT.

This chain links TRBV5-1 with TRBJ1-4; D is uncertain. The CDR3 contains 12 residues. Trimming cost V 3 bases and J 8 bases, with 8 bases left between them. From germline, CDR1 is SGHRS and CDR2 YFSETQ. CDR3 nucleotide sequence: TGCGCCAGCAGCTCGAACTACGAAAAACTGTTTTTT. Protein: CASSSNYEKLFF.

The rearrangement joins TRBV30 to TRBJ1-4, with TRBD1 matching 7 bases. CDR3 size: 13 residues. CDR1 is GTSNPN and CDR2 is SVGIG in the germline V gene (reference sequence). V trimming: 3 bases; J trimming: 7 bases; junction bases outside the gene matches: 5. CDR3 in amino acids: CAWRGTVSEKLFF. In DNA, the CDR3 is TGTGCCTGGAGGGGGACAGTAAGTGAAAAACTGTTTTTT.

This chain uses TRBV7-9 with TRBJ2-2; weak D call: TRBD1 (6 bases). Germline V gives CDR1 SEHNR, CDR2 FQNEAQ (reference sequence). V dropped 5 bases and J dropped 4 bases, with 11 bases sitting between them. The CDR3 sequence is 14 residues long. In nucleotides, the CDR3 is TGTGCCAGCAGCCACAGGGAGAGCACCGGGGAGCTGTTTTTT. Protein: CASSHRESTGELFF.

The genes are TRBV7-6 and TRBJ2-3, with 15 bases matching TRBD2. The CDR3 runs to 20 residues. Losses at the gene ends were 4 bases for V and 2 bases for J; bases not matched to a gene: 13. Germline V gene sequence: CDR1 SGHVS, CDR2 FNYEAQ. The CDR3 spells CASSSPLGTSGGPSTDTQYF. The DNA for the CDR3 is TGTGCCAGCAGCTCGCCCTTGGGGACTAGCGGGGGGCCCTCCACAGATACGCAGTATTTT.